This T cell receptor beta chain was identified during a study of cytomegalovirus exposure and HLA in healthy donors. There are 12 residues in the CDR3. V lost 7 bases and J lost 6; bases outside the gene matches: 6. In germline, CDR1 is MDHEN, CDR2 SYDVKM. About this clone itself: Its antigen is currently unknown.

The study, taken as a whole, reports: Upon later analysis, TCR association rates were observed to vary by HLA locus, being highest for DRB1 and lowest for HLA-C. Reportedly, fewer N-insertions than the approximately 690-donor mean appeared in an Asian-associated ancestry cluster in a later analysis.

In the PCR, 60 Vbeta and 13 Jbeta primers were used. TCRdb's copy holds only in-frame clones and misses some; the assay was immunoSEQ multiplex PCR. This table has roughly 120,000 clones, around three quarters appearing once. The source of this sequence is a woman aged 40 to 49 in good health and CMV-seropositive. Sequenced input: PBMCs. The J gene is TRBJ2-7, the V gene TRBV28, with 7 bases that match TRBD1. In DNA form, the CDR3 reads TGTGCCAGCACACAGGGGAATCGCGAGCAGTACTTC. Translating it yields CASTQGNREQYF. The whole variable domain, remainder taken from reference TRBV28 and TRBJ2-7, is DVKVTQSSRYLVKRTGEKVFLECVQDMDHENMFWYRQDPGLGLRLIYFSYDVKMKEKGDIPEGYSVSREKKERFSLILESASTNQTSMYLCASTQGNREQYFGPGTRLTVT.